The 8 T cell receptor beta chains given below trace back to one sample, sequenced in a study of neurological immune-mediated disorders. Via MiXCR, TCRdb re-called the 5' RACE reads, giving one row per CDR3 protein. This repertoire shows tens of thousands of distinct CDR3 sequences, approximately 17% found once; its top ten account for 15% to 19%. The sample consisted of PBMCs. The receptor set was obtained from a middle-aged woman in good health.

Many counts were recorded for this clonotype. The V and J genes are TRBV4-1 and TRBJ1-5, with unresolved D. The ends were cut back, 0 bases at V and 4 bases at J, with 4 bases in the middle. Germline CDR1 MGHRA, CDR2 YSYEKL. The CDR3 extends over 13 amino acids. The CDR3 here is CASSQEINQPQHF. The CDR3 DNA reads as TGCGCCAGCAGCCAAGAAATTAATCAGCCCCAGCATTTT.

This clonotype was recorded many times. The chain is built from TRBV5-5 and TRBJ2-3; 8 positions agree with TRBD2. This CDR3 region has 14 residues. Losses at the gene ends were 4 bases for V and 4 bases for J; bases not matched to a gene: 5. CDR1 is SGHKS and CDR2 is YYEKEE in the germline V gene (reference sequence). The CDR3 protein is CASSQWTSPDTQYF. In nucleotides, the CDR3 is TGTGCCAGCAGCCAGTGGACTAGCCCAGATACGCAGTATTTT.

This clonotype showed up many times. The chain has TRBV7-2 and TRBJ2-3; TRBD2 matches 11 bases. This CDR3 has 16 amino acids. V dropped 5 bases and J dropped 4; count of bases not matched to a gene: 8. Looked up from germline, CDR1 is SGHTA and CDR2 is FQGNSA. This chain's CDR3 is CASSPYLAGGSDTQYF. The CDR3 DNA reads TGTGCCAGCAGCCCGTACCTAGCGGGGGGATCAGATACGCAGTATTTT.

This clonotype was counted ten times or more. The chain links TRBV5-5 to TRBJ1-6; 8 bases map to TRBD1. The CDR3 extends over 17 amino acids. V lost 3 bases to trimming and J lost 3 bases; unmatched junction nucleotides: 8. Germline V gives CDR1 SGHKS, CDR2 YYEKEE (reference sequence). The CDR3 spells CASSSRDRTLYNSPLHF. Here the CDR3 DNA reads TGTGCCAGCAGCTCCCGGGACAGGACCCTCTATAATTCACCCCTCCACTTT.

The sample holds many counts of this clonotype. The chain uses TRBV3-1 and TRBJ2-3; D gene unclear. Per the germline V gene, CDR1 is LGHDT and CDR2 is YNNKEL (reference sequence). CDR3 length: 17 amino acids. V gave up 1 base and J gave up 9 bases, with 23 bases separating them. CDR3 coding DNA: TGTGCCAGCAGCCAAGCCCATGACCGACTTTGGGTAACGACGCAGTATTTT. Translation: CASSQAHDRLWVTTQYF.

V is TRBV7-2 and J is TRBJ2-3; TRBD2 aligns across 13 bases. CDR3 length: 17 amino acids. V lost 4 bases, J lost 7 bases, and 11 bases stayed unmatched. Germline values: CDR1 SGHTA, CDR2 FQGNSA. The CDR3 region has the DNA TGTGCCAGCAGCTCCACGACTAGCGGGGGGCCGCACCATACGCAGTATTTT. Translating it yields CASSSTTSGGPHHTQYF.

This clonotype was seen at least ten times. The chain's CDR3 is CSARKAGGTEAFF. The CDR3, as DNA: TGCAGTGCTAGAAAAGCTGGGGGCACTGAAGCTTTCTTT. The genes are TRBV20-1 and TRBJ1-1, with a tentative D call TRBD1 (5 bases). Trimming took 2 bases from V and 4 from J, leaving 11 bases between them. This CDR3 contains 13 residues. Germline V gene data show CDR1 as DFQATT and CDR2 as SNEGSKA (reference sequence).

The sample holds many counts of this clonotype. J is TRBJ2-2 and V is TRBV12-3 or TRBV12-4, with 8 bases fitting TRBD2. V trimming: 5 bases; J trimming: 2 bases; junction bases outside the gene matches: 7. The CDR3 sequence is 16 residues long. DNA for the CDR3: TGTGCCAGCAGTCCCCGAACTAGCGGTAACACCGGGGAGCTGTTTTTT. This gives the protein CASSPRTSGNTGELFF.